The subject of this entry is one TCR beta chain. TCRdb keeps only in-frame clones here, not all; method: immunoSEQ multiplex PCR. This table has 45,000 to 50,000 clones, approximately 92% appearing once. This sample is drawn from a study of memory CD8 T cells in hepatitis C reinfection. Time point here: late/post reinfection, 12 to 24 weeks after detection. Sorted cells were sequenced directly ex vivo without any in vitro expansion. Total naive CD8 T cells were sorted as viable CD3+ CD8+ CD45RO- cells from a couple of donors. Germline V gene sequence: CDR1 MNHEY, CDR2 SMNVEV (reference sequence). V lost 5 bases and J lost 7; bases outside the gene matches: 3. This CDR3 is 14 amino acids long.

Sequenced sample: naive CD8+ T cells sorted from blood. The chain couples TRBV27 to TRBJ2-1, with 12 bases that match TRBD2. The origin of this receptor is a young man with hepatitis C virus infection. CDR3 sequence reads: CASSLGTSGNEQFF. The CDR3 nucleotides are TGTGCCAGCAGTCTCGGGACTAGCGGGAATGAGCAGTTCTTC.